This TCR beta chain was sequenced in a study of shared clonotypes between healthy human individuals. Study overall: The plates for each donor numbered three CD4 naive, three CD4 memory, two CD8 naive and one CD8 memory.

The CDR3 consists of 15 residues. The V gene lost 1 base and the J gene lost 3 bases, with 12 bases spanning the gap. In germline, CDR1 is ENHRY, CDR2 SYGVKD. Assay used: immunoSEQ multiplex PCR; TCRdb lists only in-frame clones, some missing. Of 2.5 million or so clones listed, 90% to 95% are singletons. Study-wide results and caveats: Sharing across four donors was highest in naive CD4 (approximately 5%) and lowest in memory CD8 (0.4%).

On this clone: The antigen is unknown.

J is TRBJ1-1 and V is TRBV10-3; D unclear. The sequence came from a man younger than 30 in good health. The source material was naive CD4+ T cells sorted from blood. The subset was: CD45RA+ positively selected. DNA for the CDR3: TGTGCCATCAGTGAGTTCTCGACTGGGGACACTGAAGCTTTCTTT. Amino acids: CAISEFSTGDTEAFF.